A selection of T cell receptor beta chains follows, all from one sample in a study of blood T cell repertoires in COVID-19. Only in-frame clones appear in the TCRdb table, and some are missing; sequencing was by immunoSEQ multiplex PCR. The table includes 200,000 to 300,000 clones, less than 90% detected once. The sample was peripheral blood. These receptors were taken from a man between 25 and 39 years old with active or convalescent COVID-19. Both conserved end residues are part of each CDR3. D genes are given only for firm matches. Rows give clone size only sometimes, using once, few, many, or a class for an expanded clone.

v_gene,abundance,j_gene,d_gene,CDR3aa,CDR3nt
TRBV9,-,TRBJ2-7,TRBD2,CASSVRPSGGYPSYEQYF,TGTGCCAGCAGCGTACGTCCTAGCGGGGGGTACCCCTCCTACGAGCAGTACTTC
TRBV19,-,TRBJ2-7,-,CASSEADGGGYEQYF,TGTGCCAGTAGTGAAGCGGACGGAGGAGGGTACGAGCAGTACTTC
TRBV18,-,TRBJ2-5,-,CASSHRGLAQETQYF,TGTGCCAGCTCCCACCGCGGGCTAGCCCAAGAGACCCAGTACTTC
TRBV11-2,-,TRBJ1-6,TRBD1,CASSLAGASDRELHF,TGTGCCAGCAGCTTGGCTGGGGCGTCGGACAGGGAGCTCCACTTT
TRBV7-6,-,TRBJ2-1,TRBD1,CASSEAQQGIYNEQFF,TGTGCCAGCAGCGAGGCCCAACAGGGGATCTACAATGAGCAGTTCTTC
TRBV5-4,-,TRBJ2-7,-,CASSFQGLEQYF,TGTGCCAGCAGCTTTCAGGGACTGGAGCAGTACTTC
TRBV2,-,TRBJ1-3,-,CASSPQFGNTIYF,TGTGCCAGCAGTCCTCAGTTCGGAAACACCATATATTTT
TRBV10-1,few,TRBJ2-1,TRBD1,CASRETGGRGFGQFF,TGCGCCAGCAGGGAGACAGGGGGAAGAGGCTTCGGGCAGTTCTTC
TRBV2,-,TRBJ2-7,TRBD2,CASKGLAGKTYEQYF,TGTGCCAGCAAAGGACTAGCGGGGAAAACTTACGAGCAGTACTTC
TRBV3-1/TRBV3-2,-,TRBJ2-3,TRBD2,CASSKASGGGADTQYF,TGTGCCAGCAGCAAAGCTAGCGGGGGGGGTGCAGATACGCAGTATTTT
TRBV18,-,TRBJ1-5,TRBD1,CASTGGPHQPQHF,TGTGCCAGCACAGGGGGCCCACATCAGCCCCAGCATTTT
TRBV5-1,once,TRBJ2-7,TRBD1,CASSLSAGTGSYEQYF,TGCGCCAGCAGCTTATCAGCCGGGACAGGGTCCTACGAGCAGTACTTC
TRBV19,-,TRBJ2-5,TRBD1,CASSIVGRGQETQYF,TGTGCCAGTAGTATAGTTGGCAGGGGGCAGGAGACCCAGTACTTC
TRBV5-1,-,TRBJ2-3,-,CASSLDSISTDTQYF,TGCGCCAGCAGCCTCGACAGTATTAGCACAGATACGCAGTATTTT
TRBV6-1,-,TRBJ1-1,TRBD1,CASSEDRADTEAFF,TGTGCCAGCAGTGAGGACAGGGCCGACACTGAAGCTTTCTTT
TRBV20-1,-,TRBJ2-1,-,CSASGDNEQFF,TGCAGTGCTAGTGGCGACAATGAGCAGTTCTTC
TRBV27,-,TRBJ2-7,-,CASSSFGTFSSYEQYF,TGTGCCAGCAGTTCCTTCGGGACTTTTTCCTCCTACGAGCAGTACTTC
TRBV30,-,TRBJ2-5,TRBD1,CAWSVQGAETQYF,TGTGCCTGGAGTGTGCAGGGGGCGGAGACCCAGTACTTC
TRBV18,-,TRBJ1-4,TRBD1,CASSPGQSATNEKLFF,TGTGCCAGCTCACCGGGACAGTCAGCAACTAATGAAAAACTGTTTTTT
TRBV6-2/TRBV6-3,once,TRBJ2-5,TRBD2,CASSSQGLAGETQYF,TGTGCCAGCAGTTCCCAGGGACTAGCGGGAGAGACCCAGTACTTC
TRBV11-2,-,TRBJ1-1,-,CASSLGTSGREAFF,TGTGCCAGCAGCTTGGGTACCTCCGGGAGAGAAGCTTTCTTT
TRBV4-3,few,TRBJ2-7,TRBD1,CASSQGTGRFYEQYF,TGCGCCAGCAGCCAAGGGACAGGGAGATTCTACGAGCAGTACTTC
TRBV2,-,TRBJ1-6,-,CASTKDRQNSPLHF,TGTGCCAGCACTAAGGACAGACAGAATTCACCCCTCCACTTT
TRBV27,-,TRBJ2-7,-,CASSLGGWSQYEQYF,TGTGCCAGCAGTCTGGGGGGATGGTCTCAATACGAGCAGTACTTC
TRBV6-5,-,TRBJ1-3,TRBD1,CASRADRGSGNTIYF,TGTGCCAGCAGGGCAGACAGGGGATCCGGAAACACCATATATTTT
TRBV28,-,TRBJ1-4,-,CASSFNRQKLFF,TGTGCCAGCAGTTTCAACAGGCAAAAACTGTTTTTT
TRBV5-6,-,TRBJ2-5,TRBD2,CASSYMTSGGLETQYF,TGTGCCAGCAGCTATATGACTAGCGGGGGGCTAGAGACCCAGTACTTC
TRBV4-1,-,TRBJ2-1,TRBD2,CASSQIAGGSNEQFF,TGCGCCAGCAGCCAAATAGCGGGGGGCAGCAATGAGCAGTTCTTC
TRBV7-9,-,TRBJ1-1,-,CASSPRLMKRNTEAFF,TGTGCCAGCAGCCCTCGGTTAATGAAGAGGAACACTGAAGCTTTCTTT
TRBV7-9,-,TRBJ1-6,-,CASSSGTGNSPLHF,TGTGCCAGCAGCTCGGGGACTGGCAATTCACCCCTCCACTTT
TRBV2,-,TRBJ1-2,TRBD1,CASRPDRGSNYYGYTF,TGTGCCAGCAGACCAGACAGGGGATCCAACTACTATGGCTACACCTTC
TRBV5-6,-,TRBJ1-1,TRBD1,CASSRTGRDTEAFF,TGTGCCAGCAGCCGGACAGGGAGGGACACTGAAGCTTTCTTT
TRBV1,-,TRBJ2-3,-,CTSSQEGSGGASDTQYF,TGCACCAGCAGCCAAGAAGGGAGCGGGGGGGCCTCAGATACGCAGTATTTT